Each of the 22 T cell receptor beta chains below was sequenced from the same sample in a study of post-analysis software for immune sequencing data. Unique molecular identifiers were built into the TCR beta cDNA libraries. TCRdb reanalysed the PCR reads using MiXCR and keeps one entry per CDR3 protein. The sample holds around 400,000 distinct CDR3 sequences, approximately 38% seen once. Study-level points and caveats: A few TRBV segments, TRBV5-6, TRBV5-1 and TRBV20-1 among them, were found more frequent in patients than controls.

No cognate antigen is known for these TCRs. Sequenced: blood. These receptors came from a girl aged 5-17 years with multiple sclerosis.

This chain joins TRBV29-1 and TRBJ2-3; D possibly corresponds to TRBD1 (5 bases). V was pared by 7 bases and J by 0 bases, with 11 bases between. Germline CDR1 reads SQVTM; CDR2 reads ANQGSEA. This CDR3 contains 13 residues. CDR3 sequence: CSAREPSTDTQYF. CDR3 DNA: TGCAGCGCCAGGGAACCGAGCACAGATACGCAGTATTTT.

This clonotype was seen only once. The germline gene is not matched at one end of the junction; a read error may be the cause. The chain recombines TRBV3-1 with TRBJ2-4; D not resolved. The J call may be mistaken, given a closer DNA end match to TRBJ2-5. Germline V lookup: CDR1 LGHDT, CDR2 YNNKEL (reference sequence). The CDR3 is 11 amino acids. This chain's CDR3 is CARSSQETQYF. The CDR3 DNA reads TGTGCCCGCAGCTCCCAAGAGACCCAGTACTTC.

This clonotype was detected a few times. DNA of the CDR3: TGTGCCAGCAGCGTAGGAGATCAGCCCCAGCATTTT. Translating gives CASSVGDQPQHF. This chain joins TRBV9 and TRBJ1-5; D gene uncertain. Germline V gene lookup returns CDR1 SGDLS and CDR2 YYNGEE. The CDR3 spans 12 residues. V was trimmed by 0 bases and J by 5 bases, leaving 3 bases between them.

This sequence joins TRBV28 and TRBJ2-7; 10 nucleotides align to TRBD1. CDR1 is MDHEN and CDR2 is SYDVKM in the germline V gene. This CDR3 comprises 15 residues. The V and J ends lost 5 bases and 2 bases, in that order; junction bases with no gene match: 6. This CDR3 reads CASSAPGQGPYEQYF. The CDR3 DNA sequence: TGTGCCAGCAGTGCCCCGGGACAGGGGCCCTACGAGCAGTACTTC.

V gene TRBV6-6 combines with J gene TRBJ2-5; 12 bases align to TRBD1. The CDR3 length is 16 residues. The junction had 10 bases not matched to a gene; V was cut back by 6 bases and J by 5 bases. The germline gives CDR1 MNHNY, CDR2 SVGAGI (reference sequence). The CDR3 here is CASRITGTGGSETQYF. The CDR3 DNA follows: TGTGCCAGCAGGATAACCGGGACAGGGGGCTCGGAGACCCAGTACTTC.

The V gene is TRBV7-2, the J gene TRBJ2-1; 7 bases align to TRBD2. After removal of 5 bases from V and 9 bases from J, the junction contained 7 bases not matched to a gene. CDR1 and CDR2 from the germline V gene are SGHTA and FQGNSA. This CDR3 spans 13 amino acids. CDR3 loop: CASSPQVAGEQFF. DNA of the CDR3: TGTGCCAGCAGCCCCCAGGTAGCGGGTGAGCAGTTCTTC.

This clonotype was counted at least ten times. The V gene is TRBV12-3 or TRBV12-4, the J gene TRBJ2-7; D is ambiguous. Trimming shortened V by 3 bases and J by 0 bases, and 6 bases separated the two germline ends. This CDR3 comprises 13 residues. The CDR3 bases are TGTGCCAGCAGTTTCTCGAGCTCCTACGAGCAGTACTTC. Its translation: CASSFSSSYEQYF.

The sample holds a few counts of this clonotype. The rearrangement uses TRBV20-1 and TRBJ1-2; D gene unclear. Trimming pared 5 bases from V and 3 bases from J, leaving 13 bases between. The CDR3 is 13 amino acids. Germline V gene lookup returns CDR1 DFQATT and CDR2 SNEGSKA (reference sequence). Written as DNA, the CDR3 is TGCAGTGCTGTTACGGGGTCCCACTATGGCTACACCTTC. It translates to CSAVTGSHYGYTF.

This clonotype has a handful of counts. CDR3 in amino acids: CATSEGNYGYTF. The CDR3 DNA reads TGTGCCACCAGTGAGGGAAACTATGGCTACACCTTC. J is TRBJ1-2 and V is TRBV24-1; no definite D call. The CDR3 spans 12 residues. The germline V and J ends were trimmed by 4 bases and 2 bases, with 4 bases remaining between them. Germline values: CDR1 KGHDR, CDR2 SFDVKD.

This clonotype was observed a handful of times. V and J are TRBV25-1 and TRBJ2-1; D is possibly TRBD2 (5 bases). The CDR3 contains 14 residues. Deletions cut 4 bases from V and 5 bases from J, with 12 bases between. Germline CDR1 and CDR2: MGHDK and SYGVNS. The DNA of the CDR3 is TGTGCCAGCAGTGCGGGAAATTCGAACAATGAGCAGTTCTTC. Amino acids: CASSAGNSNNEQFF. The variable domain in full, with the rest retrieved from reference TRBV25-1 and TRBJ2-1, is EADIYQTPRYLVIGTGKKITLECSQTMGHDKMYWYQQDPGMELHLIHYSYGVNSTEKGDLSSESTVSRIRTEHFPLTLESARPSHTSQYLCASSAGNSNNEQFFGPGTRLTVL.

There are a few counts of this clonotype. The CDR3 loop reads CASSHIGGNEQFF. The CDR3 DNA follows: TGTGCCAGCAGCCATATTGGGGGCAATGAGCAGTTCTTC. The chain uses TRBV7-3 and TRBJ2-1; D is possibly TRBD1 or TRBD2 (5 bases each). Trimming stripped 5 bases from V and 6 bases from J, with 11 bases between. The length of the CDR3 is 13 residues. The germline V gene has CDR1 SGHTA and CDR2 FQGTGA.

This clonotype has just one count. The chain joins TRBV24-1 to TRBJ1-1; D not resolved. Trimming cost V 2 bases and J 0 bases, with 18 bases left between them. The CDR3 has 18 amino acids. Germline V CDR1 and CDR2: KGHDR, SFDVKD. CDR3 in amino acids: CATSDSAAQSAMNTEAFF. CDR3 DNA: TGTGCCACCAGTGATTCCGCAGCTCAATCCGCCATGAACACTGAAGCTTTCTTT.

The rearrangement uses TRBV7-2 and TRBJ2-3, with a weak D call TRBD2 (5 bases). Germline V gives CDR1 SGHTA, CDR2 FQGNSA. The CDR3 covers 14 residues. Trimming stripped 5 bases from V and 5 bases from J, with 14 bases between. CDR3 protein: CASSPIGRGDTQYF. The CDR3 nucleotides are TGTGCCAGCAGCCCGATAGGGAGAGGAGATACGCAGTATTTT.

This clonotype turned up a few times. The chain is built from TRBV6-6 and TRBJ1-5; D gene unclear. The CDR3 has 14 amino acids. The V and J ends lost 5 bases and 0 bases respectively, with 8 bases between them. Germline lookup yields CDR1 MNHNY and CDR2 SVGAGI (reference sequence). Written as DNA, the CDR3 is TGTGCCAGCAGTAACGAAAATAGCAATCAGCCCCAGCATTTT. Protein: CASSNENSNQPQHF.

This chain uses TRBV13 with TRBJ2-3; D not resolved. V was cut by 5 bases and J by 5 bases, with 8 bases left in between. The CDR3 is made up of 12 amino acids. Germline V gene sequence: CDR1 PRHDT, CDR2 FYEKMQ (reference sequence). CDR3 nucleotide sequence: TGTGCCAGCAGCGTAACAGAAGATACGCAGTATTTT. Translation: CASSVTEDTQYF.

This clonotype was found a few times. The V gene is TRBV7-3, the J gene TRBJ2-3; D could derive from TRBD1 or TRBD2 (5 bases each). Trimming pared 3 bases from V and 4 bases from J, leaving 17 bases between. Germline V gene sequence: CDR1 SGHTA, CDR2 FQGTGA. The CDR3 is 16 residues long. CDR3 sequence reads: CASSFQPGPISDTQYF. CDR3 nucleotides: TGTGCCAGCAGCTTCCAACCGGGGCCCATCTCAGATACGCAGTATTTT. Based on the CDR3 plus reference TRBV7-3 and TRBJ2-3, the full variable domain is GAGVSQTPSNKVTEKGKYVELRCDPISGHTALYWYRQSLGQGPEFLIYFQGTGAADDSGLPNDRFFAVRPEGSVSTLKIQRTERGDSAVYLCASSFQPGPISDTQYFGPGTRLTVL.

The gene calls are TRBV24-1 and TRBJ2-1; 10 bases map to TRBD1. Germline CDR1 is KGHDR and CDR2 is SFDVKD. Trimming removed 9 bases from V and 1 base from J; junction bases left unmatched: 11. The CDR3 contains 17 residues. This chain's CDR3 is CATQGGQGDWSYNEQFF. The DNA of the CDR3 is TGTGCCACCCAGGGAGGACAGGGGGATTGGTCCTACAATGAGCAGTTCTTC.

This clonotype was seen a handful of times. The chain is built from TRBV28 and TRBJ2-5; D is unclear. This CDR3 has 14 residues. Trimming stripped 2 bases from V and 3 bases from J, with 10 bases between. Germline loops: CDR1 MDHEN, CDR2 SYDVKM. The CDR3: CASSLMGLEETQYF. The CDR3 region has the DNA TGTGCCAGCAGTTTAATGGGGTTGGAAGAGACCCAGTACTTC. Filled out from reference TRBV28 and TRBJ2-5, the complete variable domain reads DVKVTQSSRYLVKRTGEKVFLECVQDMDHENMFWYRQDPGLGLRLIYFSYDVKMKEKGDIPEGYSVSREKKERFSLILESASTNQTSMYLCASSLMGLEETQYFGPGTRLLVL.

V gene TRBV7-9 combines with J gene TRBJ1-1; TRBD1 agrees at 8 bases. This CDR3 spans 15 amino acids. The V gene's germline CDR1 is SEHNR and CDR2 FQNEAQ (reference sequence). The ends lost 1 base at V and 3 bases at J; junction bases unmatched: 4. The CDR3 spells CASSLGDRRDTEAFF. CDR3 sequence (DNA): TGTGCCAGCAGCTTAGGGGACAGGAGGGACACTGAAGCTTTCTTT.

The V call is TRBV6-5, the J call TRBJ1-1; weak D call: TRBD1 (5 bases). Trimming removed 6 bases at V and 5 bases at J, with 7 bases between. Per germline, CDR1 MNHEY and CDR2 SVGAGI. The CDR3 totals 11 residues. The CDR3 DNA is TGTGCCAGCAGGGCAGGGACTGAAGCTTTCTTT. Translating it yields CASRAGTEAFF.

Notes on this clonotype: The junction does not match germline at one end; this may be a read error. V is TRBV15 and J is TRBJ2-5; D gene unclear. With the DNA end fitting TRBJ2-7 better, the J assignment may be wrong. This CDR3 is 12 amino acids long. Germline V gene lookup returns CDR1 LNHNV and CDR2 YYDKDF (reference sequence). For the CDR3, the DNA is TGTGCCAGCAGCAGAGACGCTGGCGAGCAGTACTTC. It yields the protein CASSRDAGEQYF.

The rearrangement links TRBV29-1 to TRBJ1-2, with no clear D. Germline lookup yields CDR1 SQVTM and CDR2 ANQGSEA. The CDR3 has 16 residues. Trimming pared 0 bases from V and 4 bases from J, leaving 18 bases between. This CDR3 is CSVEDQREEAPYGYTF. As DNA, the CDR3 is TGCAGCGTTGAAGATCAACGGGAGGAGGCCCCCTATGGCTACACCTTC. Combining the CDR3 with reference TRBV29-1 and TRBJ1-2 gives the whole variable domain SAVISQKPSRDICQRGTSLTIQCQVDSQVTMMFWYRQQPGQSLTLIATANQGSEATYESGFVIDKFPISRPNLTFSTLTVSNMSPEDSSIYLCSVEDQREEAPYGYTFGSGTRLTVV.